Listed here are 14 T cell receptor beta chains from one sample, sequenced in a study of OX40 agonist ivuxolimab in advanced cancers. The protocol was immunoSEQ multiplex PCR, while the TCRdb copy is restricted to in-frame clones and leaves out a portion. The sample records under 20,000 clones, 82% being singletons. Sequences were derived from CD4+ or CD8+ T cells sorted from blood, sampled in a trial of the OX40 agonist ivuxolimab. These receptors were obtained from an adult with an advanced solid tumor such as melanoma, head and neck, liver or kidney cancer.

The rearrangement joins TRBV7-2 to TRBJ2-7; 7 nucleotides match TRBD1. The CDR3 covers 14 residues. The trim removed 3 bases at V and 5 bases at J, leaving 7 bases unmatched. From germline, CDR1 is SGHTA and CDR2 FQGNSA. As DNA, the CDR3 is TGTGCCAGCAGCTTGGGGACAGTTAAGAACGAGCAGTACTTC. Protein: CASSLGTVKNEQYF.

The chain joins TRBV7-2 to TRBJ2-5, with 9 positions matching TRBD1. The J call may be incorrect, as the DNA end agrees better with TRBJ2-7. The CDR3 length is 15 residues. The germline V gene encodes CDR1 SGHTA and CDR2 FQGNSA. In DNA, the CDR3 is TGTGCCAGCAGCCCCCGGGACAGGGTTGGCTACGAGCAGTACTTC. Its translation is CASSPRDRVGYEQYF.

The genes are TRBV10-2 and TRBJ1-1; D unclear. The germline gives CDR1 WSHSY, CDR2 SAAADI. The CDR3 has 13 amino acids. V was pared by 7 bases and J by 0 bases, with 9 bases between. Here the CDR3 reads CASIRTLNTEAFF. CDR3 nucleotides: TGCGCCAGCATCAGGACCCTGAACACTGAAGCTTTCTTT.

The CDR3 DNA reads TGTGCCAGCGCCTGGACAGGGGCCTATGAAAAACTGTTTTTT. Amino acids: CASAWTGAYEKLFF. This sequence joins TRBV28 and TRBJ1-4; 9 bases are a match to TRBD1. CDR3 length: 14 amino acids. V dropped 8 bases and J dropped 6; count of bases not matched to a gene: 7. Germline CDR1 and CDR2: MDHEN and SYDVKM.

The chain couples TRBV5-5 to TRBJ1-1, with a possible D match to TRBD1 (6 bases). Germline assignment: CDR1 SGHKS and CDR2 YYEKEE (reference sequence). This CDR3 has 15 amino acids. The germline V and J ends were trimmed by 2 bases and 4 bases, with 15 bases remaining between them. The CDR3 coding sequence is TGTGCCAGCAGCTTTAGGGGGGTCCAATCCACTGAAGCTTTCTTT. Translation: CASSFRGVQSTEAFF.

CDR3 region: CAWSKFLAGTDTQYF. CDR3 DNA: TGTGCCTGGAGTAAGTTCCTAGCGGGCACAGATACGCAGTATTTT. This rearrangement joins TRBV30 to TRBJ2-3; 7 positions agree with TRBD2. V was clipped by 2 bases and J by 1 base; unmatched bases: 6. This CDR3 is 15 amino acids long. CDR1 is GTSNPN and CDR2 is SVGIG in the germline V gene (reference sequence).

The chain couples TRBV7-8 to TRBJ1-5; 7 bases fit TRBD1. V shed 6 bases and J 1 base; nucleotides not matched to a gene: 6. This CDR3 is 15 amino acids long. The germline V gene encodes CDR1 SGHVS and CDR2 FQNEAQ. The CDR3 sequence is CASSRNRGSNQPQHF. In DNA form, the CDR3 reads TGTGCCAGCAGTCGTAACAGGGGAAGCAATCAGCCCCAGCATTTT.

The chain couples TRBV29-1 to TRBJ1-4, with 7 nucleotides matching TRBD1. V was clipped by 2 bases and J by 5 bases; unmatched bases: 5. The CDR3 sequence is 14 residues long. From germline, CDR1 is SQVTM and CDR2 ANQGSEA. CDR3 amino acids: CSVELAGGNEKLFF. The CDR3 DNA sequence: TGCAGCGTTGAACTGGCAGGGGGAAATGAAAAACTGTTTTTT. The whole variable domain, remainder taken from reference TRBV29-1 and TRBJ1-4, is SAVISQKPSRDICQRGTSLTIQCQVDSQVTMMFWYRQQPGQSLTLIATANQGSEATYESGFVIDKFPISRPNLTFSTLTVSNMSPEDSSIYLCSVELAGGNEKLFFGSGTQLSVL.

The chain joins TRBV7-3 to TRBJ2-1, with TRBD2 as a possible D gene (6 bases). V lost 1 base to trimming and J lost 7 bases, with 11 bases between them. The CDR3 covers 14 residues. Germline lookup yields CDR1 SGHTA and CDR2 FQGTGA. CDR3 DNA sequence: TGTGCCAGCAGCTTAAGCCAGCGGGCTAATGAGCAGTTCTTC. This codes for CASSLSQRANEQFF.

V gene TRBV9 combines with J gene TRBJ2-1; tentative D call: TRBD2 (5 bases). This CDR3 contains 14 residues. The germline CDR1 and CDR2 sequences are SGDLS and YYNGEE. V lost 4 bases and J 3 bases, leaving 11 bases between the germline ends. The CDR3 sequence: CASSLERDYNEQFF. CDR3 nucleotide sequence: TGTGCCAGCAGCCTAGAGAGGGACTACAATGAGCAGTTCTTC. Variable domain in full (rest from reference TRBV9 and TRBJ2-1): DSGVTQTPKHLITATGQRVTLRCSPRSGDLSVYWYQQSLDQGLQFLIQYYNGEERAKGNILERFSAQQFPDLHSELNLSSLELGDSALYFCASSLERDYNEQFFGPGTRLTVL.

The chain combines TRBV28 with TRBJ2-3, with 7 positions matching TRBD2. V shed 5 bases and J 2 bases; nucleotides not matched to a gene: 13. The CDR3 is 17 amino acids. Per germline, CDR1 MDHEN and CDR2 SYDVKM. The CDR3, as DNA: TGTGCCAGCAGTCCCCTGGCCTCTAGCGGCTCCACAGATACGCAGTATTTT. Its protein product is CASSPLASSGSTDTQYF. Based on the CDR3 plus reference TRBV28 and TRBJ2-3, the full variable domain is DVKVTQSSRYLVKRTGEKVFLECVQDMDHENMFWYRQDPGLGLRLIYFSYDVKMKEKGDIPEGYSVSREKKERFSLILESASTNQTSMYLCASSPLASSGSTDTQYFGPGTRLTVL.

The sample holds one count of this clone. The rearrangement joins TRBV7-9 to TRBJ2-7; maybe TRBD1 (6 bases). Germline lookup yields CDR1 SEHNR and CDR2 FQNEAQ (reference sequence). Trimming removed 6 bases at V and 4 bases at J, with 16 bases between. CDR3 length: 14 amino acids. The CDR3 DNA sequence: TGTGCCAGCAGGGGGACAAACCCGAGATACGAGCAGTACTTC. Translating it yields CASRGTNPRYEQYF.

The J gene is TRBJ2-3, the V gene TRBV6-5, with D possibly being TRBD2 (5 bases). CDR3 size: 14 residues. The V gene's germline CDR1 is MNHEY and CDR2 SVGAGI. V was trimmed by 10 bases and J by 1 base, leaving 15 bases between them. Here the CDR3 DNA reads TGTGCCACCAAGCGGTCGCAAGGCACAGATACGCAGTATTTT. This encodes CATKRSQGTDTQYF.

The rearrangement uses TRBV7-9 and TRBJ2-1; 7 bases line up with TRBD2. Losses at the gene ends were 2 bases for V and 5 bases for J; bases not matched to a gene: 6. Germline values: CDR1 SEHNR, CDR2 FQNEAQ (reference sequence). The CDR3 sequence is 15 residues long. This CDR3 reads CASSLFRDYHNEQFF. The CDR3 coding sequence is TGTGCCAGCAGCTTATTTCGGGACTACCACAATGAGCAGTTCTTC.